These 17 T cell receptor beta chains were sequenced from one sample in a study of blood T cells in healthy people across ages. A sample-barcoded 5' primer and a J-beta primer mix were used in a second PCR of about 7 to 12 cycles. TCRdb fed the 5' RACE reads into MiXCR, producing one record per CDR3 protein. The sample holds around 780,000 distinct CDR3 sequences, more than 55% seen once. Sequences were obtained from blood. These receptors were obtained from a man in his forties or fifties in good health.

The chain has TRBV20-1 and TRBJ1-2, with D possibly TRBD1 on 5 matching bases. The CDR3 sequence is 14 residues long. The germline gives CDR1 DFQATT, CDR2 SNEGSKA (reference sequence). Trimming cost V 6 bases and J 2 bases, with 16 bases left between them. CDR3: CSAPMGGGNYGYTF. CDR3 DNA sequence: TGCAGTGCACCTATGGGCGGGGGAAACTATGGCTACACCTTC.

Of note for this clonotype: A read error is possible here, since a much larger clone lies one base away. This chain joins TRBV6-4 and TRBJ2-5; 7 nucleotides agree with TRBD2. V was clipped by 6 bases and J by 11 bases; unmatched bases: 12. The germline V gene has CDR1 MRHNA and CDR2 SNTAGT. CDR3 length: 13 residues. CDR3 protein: CASRAYGGNEQYF. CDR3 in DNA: TGTGCCAGCAGGGCATACGGGGGGAATGAGCAGTACTTC.

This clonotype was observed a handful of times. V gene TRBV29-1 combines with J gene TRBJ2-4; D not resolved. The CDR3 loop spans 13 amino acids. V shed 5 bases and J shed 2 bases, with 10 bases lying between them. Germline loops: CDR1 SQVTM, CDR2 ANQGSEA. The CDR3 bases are TGCAGCGTTAATGTCCCTACCAAAAACATTCAGTACTTC. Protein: CSVNVPTKNIQYF.

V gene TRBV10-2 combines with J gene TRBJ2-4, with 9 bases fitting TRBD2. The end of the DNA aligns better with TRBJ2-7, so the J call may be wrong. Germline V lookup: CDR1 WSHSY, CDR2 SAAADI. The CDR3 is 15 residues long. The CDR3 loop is CASSDITSGFNEQYF. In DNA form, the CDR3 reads TGCGCCAGCAGTGATATAACTAGCGGGTTCAACGAGCAGTACTTC.

The CDR3 DNA is TGTGCCAGCAGTTTCCCTCTAACTAGCGGGAGTTACGAGCAGTACTTC. Translating gives CASSFPLTSGSYEQYF. This chain uses TRBV12-3 or TRBV12-4 with TRBJ2-7; 11 bases line up with TRBD2. CDR3 length: 16 amino acids. Trimming removed 3 bases from V and 4 bases from J; junction bases left unmatched: 8.

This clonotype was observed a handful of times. DNA of the CDR3: TGCAGTGTAGGTGCGGTCTTGGGAGGCTACACCTTC. Its translation: CSVGAVLGGYTF. The chain has TRBV20-1 and TRBJ1-2; D ambiguous. The CDR3 is made up of 12 amino acids. Germline V gives CDR1 DFQATT, CDR2 SNEGSKA (reference sequence). V lost 7 bases, J lost 8 bases, and 17 bases lay in between.

CDR3 loop: CASSLMPGAGEQYF. CDR3 nucleotide sequence: TGTGCCAGCAGCTTGATGCCAGGGGCAGGCGAGCAGTACTTC. The chain combines TRBV7-2 with TRBJ2-5; TRBD1 is a possible D gene (6 bases). The J call may be mistaken, given a closer DNA end match to TRBJ2-7. This CDR3 has 14 residues. Germline V lookup: CDR1 SGHTA, CDR2 FQGNSA.

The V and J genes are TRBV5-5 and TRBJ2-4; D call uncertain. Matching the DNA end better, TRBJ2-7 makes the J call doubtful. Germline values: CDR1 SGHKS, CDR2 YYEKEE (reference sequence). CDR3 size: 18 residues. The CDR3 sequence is CASSLSPEVGLPSYEQYF. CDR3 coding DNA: TGTGCCAGCAGCTTGTCCCCAGAGGTAGGCCTTCCTTCCTACGAGCAGTACTTC.

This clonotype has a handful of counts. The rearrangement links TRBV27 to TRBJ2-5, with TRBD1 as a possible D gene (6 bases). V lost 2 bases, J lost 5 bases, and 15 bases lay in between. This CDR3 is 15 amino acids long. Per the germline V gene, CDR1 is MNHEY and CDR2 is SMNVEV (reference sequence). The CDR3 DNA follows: TGTGCCAGCAGTTTAATAGGGTCAGGGGCGGAGACCCAGTACTTC. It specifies CASSLIGSGAETQYF.

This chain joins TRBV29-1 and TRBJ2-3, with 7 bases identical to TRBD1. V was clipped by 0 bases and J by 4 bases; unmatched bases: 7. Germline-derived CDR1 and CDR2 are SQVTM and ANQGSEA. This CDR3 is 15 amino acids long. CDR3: CSVEETRQGADTQYF. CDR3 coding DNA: TGCAGCGTTGAAGAGACCCGACAGGGCGCAGATACGCAGTATTTT.

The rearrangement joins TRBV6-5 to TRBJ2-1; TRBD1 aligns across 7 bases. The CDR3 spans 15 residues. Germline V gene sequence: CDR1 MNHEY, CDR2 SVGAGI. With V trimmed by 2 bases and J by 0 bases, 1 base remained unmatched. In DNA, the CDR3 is TGTGCCAGCAGTTACCAGGGGGACTCCTACAATGAGCAGTTCTTC. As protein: CASSYQGDSYNEQFF.

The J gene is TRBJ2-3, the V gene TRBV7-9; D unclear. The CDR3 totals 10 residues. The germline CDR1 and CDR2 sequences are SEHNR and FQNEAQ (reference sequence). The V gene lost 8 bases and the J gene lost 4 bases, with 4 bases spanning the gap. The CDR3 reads CASFADTQYF. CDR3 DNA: TGTGCCAGCTTTGCAGATACGCAGTATTTT.

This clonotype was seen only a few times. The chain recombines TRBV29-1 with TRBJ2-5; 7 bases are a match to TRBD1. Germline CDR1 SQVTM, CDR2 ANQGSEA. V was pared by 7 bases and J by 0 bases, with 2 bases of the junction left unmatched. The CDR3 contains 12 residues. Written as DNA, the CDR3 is TGCAGCGCGGGACAGAACCAAGAGACCCAGTACTTC. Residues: CSAGQNQETQYF.

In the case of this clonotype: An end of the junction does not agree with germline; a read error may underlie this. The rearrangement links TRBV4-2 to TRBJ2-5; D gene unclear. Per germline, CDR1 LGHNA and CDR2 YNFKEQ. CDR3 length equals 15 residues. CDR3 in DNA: TGTGCCAGCAGCCCGACGAACCTGAGACAAGAGACCCGGTACTTC. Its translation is CASSPTNLRQETRYF.

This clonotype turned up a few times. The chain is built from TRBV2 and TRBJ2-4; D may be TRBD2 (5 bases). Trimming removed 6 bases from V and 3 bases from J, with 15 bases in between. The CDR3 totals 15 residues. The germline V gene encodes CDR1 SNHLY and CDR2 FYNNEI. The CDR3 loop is CASSLEVAGKNIQYF. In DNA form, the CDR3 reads TGTGCCAGCAGCCTGGAGGTTGCAGGCAAAAACATTCAGTACTTC.

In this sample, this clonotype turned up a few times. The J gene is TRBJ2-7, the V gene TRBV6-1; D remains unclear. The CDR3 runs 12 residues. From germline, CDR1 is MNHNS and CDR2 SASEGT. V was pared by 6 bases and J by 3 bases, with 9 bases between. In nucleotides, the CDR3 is TGTGCCAGCAGCACAGCCAACTACGAGCAGTACTTC. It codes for CASSTANYEQYF.

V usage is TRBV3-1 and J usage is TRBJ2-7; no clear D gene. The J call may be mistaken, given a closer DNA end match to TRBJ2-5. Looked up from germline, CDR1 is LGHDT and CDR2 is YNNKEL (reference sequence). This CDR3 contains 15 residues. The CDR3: CASSQDRAPQETQYF. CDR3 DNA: TGTGCCAGCAGCCAAGATCGGGCACCCCAAGAGACCCAGTACTTC.